Listed below are T cell receptor beta chains from one sample, sequenced in a study of T cell responses to AZD1222 COVID-19 vaccine. This table comes from immunoSEQ multiplex PCR, and its TCRdb copy is limited to in-frame clones, with some not included. The table includes roughly 190,000 clones, 80% to 95% detected once. Sequencing used peripheral blood, obtained on day 0 of AZD1222 vaccination. These receptors came from an adult in good health. The CDR3 runs from the conserved cysteine through the conserved F or W. D genes are given only for firm matches. Some rows have no size entry. The others give once, few or many, or a class for an expanded clone.

j_call: TRBJ1-6
d_call: -
v_call: TRBV18
clone_size: -
cdr3_aa: CASSPRSDNSPLHF
cdr3_nt: TGTGCCAGCTCACCAAGGTCAGATAATTCACCCCTCCACTTT

j_call: TRBJ1-5
d_call: TRBD1
v_call: TRBV19
clone_size: -
cdr3_aa: CASSPATGRGQPQHF
cdr3_nt: TGTGCCAGTAGCCCCGCGACAGGGCGAGGCCAGCCCCAGCATTTT

j_call: TRBJ1-2
d_call: TRBD1
v_call: TRBV7-2
clone_size: -
cdr3_aa: CASSSGTAEKGYTF
cdr3_nt: TGTGCCAGCAGCTCTGGGACAGCCGAAAAGGGCTACACCTTC

j_call: TRBJ1-5
d_call: TRBD1
v_call: TRBV18
clone_size: -
cdr3_aa: CASSPAGGGQPQHF
cdr3_nt: TGTGCCAGCTCGCCGGCAGGGGGCGGACAGCCCCAGCATTTT

j_call: TRBJ1-2
d_call: -
v_call: TRBV9
clone_size: -
cdr3_aa: CASSNRGTDYGYTF
cdr3_nt: TGTGCCAGCAGCAACCGGGGCACGGACTATGGCTACACCTTC

j_call: TRBJ1-5
d_call: TRBD1
v_call: TRBV7-9
clone_size: -
cdr3_aa: CASSEDRGPYFDPNQPQHF
cdr3_nt: TGTGCCAGCAGCGAGGACAGGGGGCCCTATTTCGACCCTAATCAGCCCCAGCATTTT

j_call: TRBJ1-1
d_call: -
v_call: TRBV5-1
clone_size: few
cdr3_aa: CASSLAEGWNTEAFF
cdr3_nt: TGCGCCAGCAGCTTGGCCGAGGGTTGGAACACTGAAGCTTTCTTT

j_call: TRBJ1-1
d_call: -
v_call: TRBV19
clone_size: -
cdr3_aa: CASSYLSAANTEAFF
cdr3_nt: TGTGCCAGTAGCTACCTGTCGGCGGCGAACACTGAAGCTTTCTTT

j_call: TRBJ1-1
d_call: -
v_call: TRBV10-3
clone_size: once
cdr3_aa: CAISGALEGNTEAFF
cdr3_nt: TGTGCCATCAGTGGGGCTCTGGAAGGGAACACTGAAGCTTTCTTT

j_call: TRBJ1-3
d_call: -
v_call: TRBV6-4
clone_size: -
cdr3_aa: CASSAPDNREVSGNTIYF
cdr3_nt: TGTGCCAGCAGTGCACCCGACAACAGGGAAGTCTCTGGAAACACCATATATTTT

j_call: TRBJ1-2
d_call: -
v_call: TRBV16
clone_size: -
cdr3_aa: CASSQGDGYTF
cdr3_nt: TGTGCCAGCAGCCAGGGGGACGGCTACACCTTC

j_call: TRBJ2-5
d_call: TRBD1
v_call: TRBV7-9
clone_size: -
cdr3_aa: CASSRDSQETQYF
cdr3_nt: TGTGCCAGCAGCCGGGACAGCCAAGAGACCCAGTACTTC

j_call: TRBJ2-5
d_call: TRBD2
v_call: TRBV5-1
clone_size: -
cdr3_aa: CASSSGDQETQYF
cdr3_nt: TGCGCCAGTTCAAGCGGGGACCAAGAGACCCAGTACTTC

j_call: TRBJ1-6
d_call: -
v_call: TRBV20-1
clone_size: few
cdr3_aa: CSASPPLVSYNSPLHF
cdr3_nt: TGCAGTGCTAGTCCACCCCTAGTATCCTATAATTCACCCCTCCACTTT

j_call: TRBJ1-3
d_call: -
v_call: TRBV20-1
clone_size: -
cdr3_aa: CSAPLVNTIYF
cdr3_nt: TGCAGTGCTCCCCTTGTAAACACCATATATTTT

j_call: TRBJ1-1
d_call: -
v_call: TRBV6-5
clone_size: -
cdr3_aa: CASSYFLQGGTEAFF
cdr3_nt: TGTGCCAGCAGTTACTTTCTCCAGGGTGGCACTGAAGCTTTCTTT

j_call: TRBJ1-5
d_call: -
v_call: TRBV19
clone_size: -
cdr3_aa: CASTYGGNSNQPQHF
cdr3_nt: TGTGCCAGTACCTATGGAGGAAATAGCAATCAGCCCCAGCATTTT

j_call: TRBJ1-1
d_call: -
v_call: TRBV2
clone_size: -
cdr3_aa: CATAPGSGTEAFF
cdr3_nt: TGTGCCACCGCGCCGGGGTCGGGCACTGAAGCTTTCTTT

j_call: TRBJ1-2
d_call: -
v_call: TRBV7-3
clone_size: -
cdr3_aa: CASSLTRTTGYTF
cdr3_nt: TGTGCCAGCAGCTTAACTCGGACAACGGGCTACACCTTC

j_call: TRBJ1-1
d_call: -
v_call: TRBV6-5
clone_size: -
cdr3_aa: CASASDYTEAFF
cdr3_nt: TGTGCCAGCGCTTCGGACTACACTGAAGCTTTCTTT

j_call: TRBJ1-5
d_call: -
v_call: TRBV7-2
clone_size: -
cdr3_aa: CASSLVKGTADSQHF
cdr3_nt: TGTGCCAGCAGCTTAGTGAAGGGCACCGCCGATAGCCAGCATTTT

j_call: TRBJ1-1
d_call: TRBD1
v_call: TRBV23-1
clone_size: -
cdr3_aa: CASSQDKPGTGGAFF
cdr3_nt: TGCGCCAGCAGTCAAGACAAGCCCGGGACAGGGGGAGCTTTCTTT

j_call: TRBJ1-2
d_call: -
v_call: TRBV27
clone_size: -
cdr3_aa: CASNTAWGGNGYTF
cdr3_nt: TGTGCCAGCAACACAGCATGGGGGGGTAATGGCTACACCTTC

j_call: TRBJ2-5
d_call: TRBD1
v_call: TRBV24-1
clone_size: -
cdr3_aa: CATSDPQGFQETQYF
cdr3_nt: TGTGCCACCAGTGATCCACAGGGGTTCCAAGAGACCCAGTACTTC

j_call: TRBJ1-2
d_call: TRBD1
v_call: TRBV3-1/TRBV3-2
clone_size: -
cdr3_aa: CASSQDQNRGAAGYGYTF
cdr3_nt: TGTGCCAGCAGCCAAGATCAAAACAGGGGCGCCGCGGGATATGGCTACACCTTC

j_call: TRBJ2-1
d_call: TRBD2
v_call: TRBV7-8
clone_size: once
cdr3_aa: CASSISGSSYNEQFF
cdr3_nt: TGTGCCAGCAGCATTAGCGGGAGCTCCTACAATGAGCAGTTCTTC

j_call: TRBJ2-7
d_call: -
v_call: TRBV9
clone_size: -
cdr3_aa: CASSETSTSSYEQYF
cdr3_nt: TGTGCCAGCAGCGAAACGTCGACTAGCTCCTACGAGCAGTACTTC

j_call: TRBJ2-1
d_call: -
v_call: TRBV5-4
clone_size: -
cdr3_aa: CASSLGGGLFF
cdr3_nt: TGTGCCAGCAGCTTGGGCGGGGGCCTGTTCTTC

j_call: TRBJ2-7
d_call: -
v_call: TRBV5-6
clone_size: -
cdr3_aa: CASTETGTYEQYF
cdr3_nt: TGTGCCAGCACCGAAACAGGTACCTACGAGCAGTACTTC

j_call: TRBJ1-4
d_call: -
v_call: TRBV2
clone_size: -
cdr3_aa: CASSGGAEKLFF
cdr3_nt: TGTGCCAGCAGTGGGGGGGCTGAAAAACTGTTTTTT

j_call: TRBJ1-2
d_call: -
v_call: TRBV7-6
clone_size: once
cdr3_aa: CASSLEGQPTSYTF
cdr3_nt: TGTGCCAGCAGCTTAGAGGGACAACCGACGAGCTACACCTTC

j_call: TRBJ2-7
d_call: -
v_call: TRBV24-1
clone_size: few
cdr3_aa: CATSTENDYEQYF
cdr3_nt: TGTGCCACCAGCACAGAGAACGACTACGAGCAGTACTTC

j_call: TRBJ1-1
d_call: -
v_call: TRBV7-9
clone_size: -
cdr3_aa: CASSPSNTEAFF
cdr3_nt: TGTGCCAGCAGCCCCTCCAACACTGAAGCTTTCTTT

j_call: TRBJ1-2
d_call: TRBD1
v_call: TRBV18
clone_size: -
cdr3_aa: CASSPGQEYYGYTF
cdr3_nt: TGTGCCAGCTCACCGGGACAGGAATACTATGGCTACACCTTC

j_call: TRBJ1-2
d_call: -
v_call: TRBV24-1
clone_size: -
cdr3_aa: CATSDLENGYTF
cdr3_nt: TGTGCCACCAGTGATCTAGAGAACGGCTACACCTTC

j_call: TRBJ2-5
d_call: -
v_call: TRBV3-1/TRBV3-2
clone_size: -
cdr3_aa: CASRYLENQYF
cdr3_nt: TGTGCCAGCAGATATCTTGAGAACCAGTACTTC

j_call: TRBJ1-6
d_call: -
v_call: TRBV3-1/TRBV3-2
clone_size: -
cdr3_aa: CASRGETANNSPLHF
cdr3_nt: TGTGCCAGCAGGGGGGAGACAGCAAATAATTCACCCCTCCACTTT

j_call: TRBJ1-5
d_call: TRBD1
v_call: TRBV29-1
clone_size: -
cdr3_aa: CSVGGGPTGTSNQPQHF
cdr3_nt: TGCAGCGTAGGAGGGGGGCCGACAGGGACTAGCAATCAGCCCCAGCATTTT

j_call: TRBJ1-5
d_call: -
v_call: TRBV5-5
clone_size: -
cdr3_aa: CASSLEARGNQPQHF
cdr3_nt: TGTGCCAGCAGCTTGGAGGCCCGCGGCAATCAGCCCCAGCATTTT

j_call: TRBJ2-5
d_call: TRBD2
v_call: TRBV7-8
clone_size: -
cdr3_aa: CASSLAPDPLAGGLETQYF
cdr3_nt: TGTGCCAGCAGCTTAGCGCCGGACCCCTTAGCGGGGGGATTGGAGACCCAGTACTTC

j_call: TRBJ1-6
d_call: -
v_call: TRBV5-1
clone_size: -
cdr3_aa: CASSPQEARGSPLHF
cdr3_nt: TGCGCCAGCAGCCCCCAGGAGGCCCGGGGCTCACCCCTCCACTTT